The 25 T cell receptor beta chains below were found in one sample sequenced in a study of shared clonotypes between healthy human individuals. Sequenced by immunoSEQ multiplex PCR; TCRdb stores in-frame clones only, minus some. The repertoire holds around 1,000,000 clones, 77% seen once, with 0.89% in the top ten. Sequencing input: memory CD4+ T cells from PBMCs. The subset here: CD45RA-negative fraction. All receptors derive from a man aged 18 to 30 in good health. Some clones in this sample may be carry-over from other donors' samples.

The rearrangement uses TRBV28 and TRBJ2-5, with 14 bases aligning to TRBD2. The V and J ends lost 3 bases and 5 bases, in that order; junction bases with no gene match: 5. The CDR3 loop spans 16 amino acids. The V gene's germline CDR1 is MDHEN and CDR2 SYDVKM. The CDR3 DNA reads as TGTGCCAGCAGTTTCGGACTAGCGGGAGGAGGGGAGACCCAGTACTTC. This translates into CASSFGLAGGGETQYF.

The CDR3 nucleotides read TGTGCCAGCAGTGAAGCGAACCCGTACTTC. It is translated as CASSEANPYF. This rearrangement joins TRBV6-1 to TRBJ2-7; D gene unclear. V was clipped by 0 bases and J by 12 bases, with 6 bases between them. This CDR3 has 10 residues. From germline, CDR1 is MNHNS and CDR2 SASEGT.

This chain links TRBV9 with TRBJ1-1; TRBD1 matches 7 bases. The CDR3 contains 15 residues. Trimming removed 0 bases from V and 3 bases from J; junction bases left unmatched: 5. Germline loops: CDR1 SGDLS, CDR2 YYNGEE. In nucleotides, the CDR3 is TGTGCCAGCAGCGTAGCGGTAGGGGGCTACACTGAAGCTTTCTTT. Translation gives CASSVAVGGYTEAFF.

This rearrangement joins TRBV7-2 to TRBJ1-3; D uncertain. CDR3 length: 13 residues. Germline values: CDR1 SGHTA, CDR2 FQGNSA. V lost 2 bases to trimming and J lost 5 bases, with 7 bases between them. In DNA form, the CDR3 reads TGTGCCAGCAGCTTAACCCCTCGAAACACCATATATTTT. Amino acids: CASSLTPRNTIYF.

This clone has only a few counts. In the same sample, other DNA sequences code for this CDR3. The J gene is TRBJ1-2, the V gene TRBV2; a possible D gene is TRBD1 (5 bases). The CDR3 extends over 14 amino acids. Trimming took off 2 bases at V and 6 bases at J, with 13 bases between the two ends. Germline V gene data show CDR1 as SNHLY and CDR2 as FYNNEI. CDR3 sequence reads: CASSEMSQGDGYTF. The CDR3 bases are TGTGCCAGCAGTGAAATGTCGCAGGGTGATGGCTACACCTTC.

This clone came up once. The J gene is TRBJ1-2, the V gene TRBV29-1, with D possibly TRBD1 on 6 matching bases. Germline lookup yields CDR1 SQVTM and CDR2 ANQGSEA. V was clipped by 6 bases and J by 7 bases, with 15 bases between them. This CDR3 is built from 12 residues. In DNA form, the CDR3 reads TGCAGCGTAGCCGGGACAATGACTGGCTACACCTTC. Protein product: CSVAGTMTGYTF.

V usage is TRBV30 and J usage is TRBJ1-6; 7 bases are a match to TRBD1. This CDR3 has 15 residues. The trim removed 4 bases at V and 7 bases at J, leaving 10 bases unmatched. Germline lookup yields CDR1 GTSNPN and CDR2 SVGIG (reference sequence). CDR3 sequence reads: CAWTEPDRENSPLHF. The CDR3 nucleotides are TGTGCCTGGACAGAACCTGACAGGGAGAATTCACCCCTCCACTTT.

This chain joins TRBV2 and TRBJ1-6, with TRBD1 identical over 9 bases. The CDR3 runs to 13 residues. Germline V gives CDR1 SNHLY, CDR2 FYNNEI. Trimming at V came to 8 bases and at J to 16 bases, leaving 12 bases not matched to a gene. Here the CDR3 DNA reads TGTGCCAGCTCCGGGACAGGGAATCCGGGGCTCCACTTT. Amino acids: CASSGTGNPGLHF.

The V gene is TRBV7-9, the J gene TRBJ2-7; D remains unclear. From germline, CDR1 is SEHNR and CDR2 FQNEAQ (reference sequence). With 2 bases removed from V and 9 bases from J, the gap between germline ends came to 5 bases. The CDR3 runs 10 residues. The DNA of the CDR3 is TGTGCCAGCAGCTTAACGGTGCAGTACTTC. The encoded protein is CASSLTVQYF.

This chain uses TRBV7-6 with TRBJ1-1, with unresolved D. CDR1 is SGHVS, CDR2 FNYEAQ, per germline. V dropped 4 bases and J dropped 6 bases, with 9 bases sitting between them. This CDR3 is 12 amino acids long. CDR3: CASSSAGAEAFF. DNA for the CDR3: TGTGCCAGCAGCTCCGCGGGCGCTGAAGCTTTCTTT.

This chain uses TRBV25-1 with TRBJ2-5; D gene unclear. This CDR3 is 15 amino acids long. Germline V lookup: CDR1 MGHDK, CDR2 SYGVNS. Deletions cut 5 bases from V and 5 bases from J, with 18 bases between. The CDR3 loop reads CASSPVLELGETQYF. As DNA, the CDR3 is TGTGCCAGCAGTCCAGTTCTAGAATTGGGGGAGACCCAGTACTTC.

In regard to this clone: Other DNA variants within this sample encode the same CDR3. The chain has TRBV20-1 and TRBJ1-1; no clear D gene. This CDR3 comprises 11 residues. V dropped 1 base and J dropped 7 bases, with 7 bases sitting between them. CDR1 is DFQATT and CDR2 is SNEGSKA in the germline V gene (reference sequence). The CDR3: CSARGGGEAFF. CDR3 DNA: TGCAGTGCTAGAGGGGGTGGTGAAGCTTTCTTT.

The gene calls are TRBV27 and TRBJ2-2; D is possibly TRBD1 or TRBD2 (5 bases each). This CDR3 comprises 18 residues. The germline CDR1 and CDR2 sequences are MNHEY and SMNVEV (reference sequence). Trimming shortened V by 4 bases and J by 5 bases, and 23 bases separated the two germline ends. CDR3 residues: CASSSYPRDQAQTGELFF. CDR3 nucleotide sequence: TGTGCCAGCAGTTCGTACCCTCGGGACCAGGCACAAACCGGGGAGCTGTTTTTT.

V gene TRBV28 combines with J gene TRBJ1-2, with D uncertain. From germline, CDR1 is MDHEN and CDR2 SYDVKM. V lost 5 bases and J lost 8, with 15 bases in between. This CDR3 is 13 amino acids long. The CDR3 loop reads CASSPSGRRGYTF. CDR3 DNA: TGTGCCAGCAGTCCTTCTGGGCGGCGCGGCTACACCTTC.

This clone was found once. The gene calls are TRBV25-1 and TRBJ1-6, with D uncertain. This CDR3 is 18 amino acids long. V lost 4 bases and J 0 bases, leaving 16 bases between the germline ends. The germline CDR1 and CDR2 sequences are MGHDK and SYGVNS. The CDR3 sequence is CASSAPPRPSSYNSPLHF. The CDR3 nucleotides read TGTGCCAGCAGTGCCCCCCCCAGGCCGAGCTCCTATAATTCACCCCTCCACTTT.

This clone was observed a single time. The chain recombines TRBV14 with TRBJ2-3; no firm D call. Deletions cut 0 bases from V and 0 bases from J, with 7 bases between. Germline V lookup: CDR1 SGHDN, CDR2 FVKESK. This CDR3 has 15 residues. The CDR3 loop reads CASSQDYPSTDTQYF. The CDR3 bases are TGTGCCAGCAGCCAAGACTATCCGAGCACAGATACGCAGTATTTT. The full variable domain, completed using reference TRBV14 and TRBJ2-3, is EAGVTQFPSHSVIEKGQTVTLRCDPISGHDNLYWYRRVMGKEIKFLLHFVKESKQDESGMPNNRFLAERTGGTYSTLKVQPAELEDSGVYFCASSQDYPSTDTQYFGPGTRLTVL.

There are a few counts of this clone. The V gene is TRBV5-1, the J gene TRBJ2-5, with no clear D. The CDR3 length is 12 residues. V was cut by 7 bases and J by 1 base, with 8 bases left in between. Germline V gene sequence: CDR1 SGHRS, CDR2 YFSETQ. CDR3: CASVRTQETQYF. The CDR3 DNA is TGCGCCAGCGTCCGGACCCAAGAGACCCAGTACTTC.

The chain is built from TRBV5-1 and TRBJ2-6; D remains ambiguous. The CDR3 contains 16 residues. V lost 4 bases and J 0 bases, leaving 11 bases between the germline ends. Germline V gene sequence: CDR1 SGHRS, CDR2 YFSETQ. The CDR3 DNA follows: TGCGCCAGCAGCCCGGACGGGTTCTCTGGGGCCAACGTCCTGACTTTC. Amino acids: CASSPDGFSGANVLTF. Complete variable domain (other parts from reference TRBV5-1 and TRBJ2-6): KAGVTQTPRYLIKTRGQQVTLSCSPISGHRSVSWYQQTPGQGLQFLFEYFSETQRNKGNFPGRFSGRQFSNSRSEMNVSTLELGDSALYLCASSPDGFSGANVLTFGAGSRLTVL.

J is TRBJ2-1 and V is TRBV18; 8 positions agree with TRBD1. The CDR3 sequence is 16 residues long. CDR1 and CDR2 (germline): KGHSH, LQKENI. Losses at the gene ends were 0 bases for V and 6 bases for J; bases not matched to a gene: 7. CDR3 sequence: CASSPPRQGTRNEQFF. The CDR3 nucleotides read TGTGCCAGCTCACCACCGAGACAGGGGACCCGCAATGAGCAGTTCTTC.

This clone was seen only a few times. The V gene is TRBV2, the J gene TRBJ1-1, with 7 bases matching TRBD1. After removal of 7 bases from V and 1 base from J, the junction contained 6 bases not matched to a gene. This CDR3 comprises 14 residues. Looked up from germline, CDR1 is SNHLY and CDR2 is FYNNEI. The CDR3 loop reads CASNLQGQNTEAFF. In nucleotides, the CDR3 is TGTGCCAGCAATCTACAGGGGCAGAACACTGAAGCTTTCTTT.

In DNA form, the CDR3 reads TGTGCCAGCAGTTTGAAGCGGGAGGGCCCCTACGAGCAGTACTTC. This sequence encodes CASSLKREGPYEQYF. The chain joins TRBV27 to TRBJ2-7, with 10 bases lining up with TRBD2. The trim removed 3 bases at V and 2 bases at J, leaving 4 bases unmatched. In germline, CDR1 is MNHEY, CDR2 SMNVEV (reference sequence). This CDR3 contains 15 residues.

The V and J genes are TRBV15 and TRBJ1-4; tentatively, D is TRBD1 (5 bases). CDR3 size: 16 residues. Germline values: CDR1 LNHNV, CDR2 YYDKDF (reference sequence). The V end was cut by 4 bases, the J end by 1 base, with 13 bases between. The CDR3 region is CATSTGGQGTNEKLFF. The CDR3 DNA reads TGTGCCACCAGCACGGGAGGACAAGGAACTAATGAAAAACTGTTTTTT.

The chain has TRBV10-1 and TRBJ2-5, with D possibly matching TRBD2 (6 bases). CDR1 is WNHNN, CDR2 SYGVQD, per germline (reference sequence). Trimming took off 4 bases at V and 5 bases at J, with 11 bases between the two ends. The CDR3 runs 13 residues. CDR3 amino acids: CASSGQAGETQYF. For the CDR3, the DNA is TGCGCCAGCAGTGGTCAGGCGGGGGAGACCCAGTACTTC.

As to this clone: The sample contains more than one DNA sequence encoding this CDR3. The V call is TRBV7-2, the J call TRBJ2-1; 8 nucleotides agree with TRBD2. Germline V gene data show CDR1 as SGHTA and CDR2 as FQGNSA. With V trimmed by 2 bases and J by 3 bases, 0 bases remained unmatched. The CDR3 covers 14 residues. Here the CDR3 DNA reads TGTGCCAGCAGCTTACTAGCGGGCTACAATGAGCAGTTCTTC. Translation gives CASSLLAGYNEQFF.

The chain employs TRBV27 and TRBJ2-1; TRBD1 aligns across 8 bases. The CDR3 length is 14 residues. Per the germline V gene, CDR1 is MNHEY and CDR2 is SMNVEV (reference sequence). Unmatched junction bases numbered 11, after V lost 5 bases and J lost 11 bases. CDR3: CASSPRDRFIKQFF. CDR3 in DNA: TGTGCCAGCAGTCCCCGGGACAGGTTTATTAAGCAGTTCTTC.